The entry below gives a single T cell receptor beta chain sequence along with its context. What it binds is not known. The CDR3 spans 13 residues. The V end was cut by 5 bases, the J end by 2 bases, with 10 bases between. Germline V CDR1 and CDR2: SGHKS, YYEKEE (reference sequence). The data originate from a study of cytomegalovirus exposure and HLA in healthy donors. Findings and limits, study-wide: It was reportedly the case that the classifier diagnosed cytomegalovirus status with high specificity and sensitivity. One variant, a missense change in DCLRE1C, was linked in a later analysis to TCR beta V- and J-gene trimming. Equally common other TCR beta chains were less clonally expanded than HLA-associated ones, a later analysis found. By HLA locus, TCR association rates varied in a later analysis, with DRB1 showing the most and HLA-C the fewest.

13 Jbeta primers and 60 Vbeta primers were used for the PCR. Sequencing used immunoSEQ multiplex PCR; TCRdb keeps in-frame clones, though not all of them. The table shows under 200,000 clones, with 82% occurring only once. The chain uses TRBV5-5 and TRBJ1-1; unclear D gene. What was sequenced was PBMCs. The sequence was collected from a male donor in good health and CMV-seronegative. The CDR3 region has the DNA TGTGCCAGCAGTACCACTCGAAACACTGAAGCTTTCTTT. It codes for CASSTTRNTEAFF.